This T cell receptor (beta chain) stems from a study of T cells after somatic rescue of genetic block. This CDR3 is 16 amino acids long. Germline V gene sequence: CDR1 SGHKS, CDR2 YYEKEE (reference sequence). The V end lost 0 bases, the J end lost 14 bases, and 21 bases lay between the germline ends. Repertoires were generated with immunoSEQ multiplex PCR, while TCRdb's copy carries only in-frame clones and drops some. The table lists tens of thousands of clones, approximately 91% of them singletons. The sequence came from a man aged 30-40 years. The specimen sequenced was peripheral blood mononuclear cells (PBMCs). This chain links TRBV5-5 with TRBJ1-6, with TRBD1 as a possible D gene (6 bases). The CDR3, as DNA: TGTGCCAGCAGCTTGGCTACCGGGACATACTCGGGGGCCCTCCACTTT. Protein product: CASSLATGTYSGALHF.